The present T cell receptor beta chain was sequenced within a study of T cell responses to AZD1222 COVID-19 vaccine. Study-level findings and limits: Vaccine-associated CD4 TCRs spanned spike, dominant at 160-218 and 743-854. White British donors predominated, females outnumbered males, and clonal diversity was possibly underestimated. Baseline serostatus was positive in only a handful of AZD1222 recipients. Only after the peak T cell response were repertoires sampled.

Turning to this clone: Its specificity is not known.

Clones were read by immunoSEQ multiplex PCR, and TCRdb kept only the in-frame ones, dropping some. The sample consists of 110,000 to 150,000 clones, under 95% of them appearing once. Trimming pared 7 bases from V and 4 bases from J, leaving 17 bases between. CDR3 length: 14 residues. Per the germline V gene, CDR1 is SNHLY and CDR2 is FYNNEI. The rearrangement links TRBV2 to TRBJ2-7; D might be TRBD1 (6 bases). Specimen: peripheral blood, collected on day 0 of AZD1222 vaccination. The sequence derives from an adult in good health. CDR3 in DNA: TGTGCCAGCAACCAACAGGGCCTCTCGTACGAGCAGTACTTC. It encodes CASNQQGLSYEQYF.